The text below deals with one TCR beta chain. The data derive from a study of shared clonotypes between healthy human individuals. Study context: Per-donor plates numbered three CD4 naive, three CD4 memory, two CD8 naive and one CD8 memory.

Repertoires were generated with immunoSEQ multiplex PCR, while TCRdb's copy carries only in-frame clones and drops some. The sample has roughly 2.6 million clones, around 94% seen once. Sequenced input: naive CD4+ T cells sorted from blood. Subset meaning: CD45RA+ positively selected. The sequence came from a man younger than 30 in good health.

The CDR3 here is CASGENRDEKLFF. For the CDR3, the DNA is TGTGCCTCCGGAGAAAATCGGGATGAAAAACTGTTTTTT. V usage is TRBV10-3 and J usage is TRBJ1-4; D gene ambiguous. CDR3 length: 13 amino acids. The germline V and J ends were trimmed by 11 bases and 6 bases, with 16 bases remaining between them. Germline CDR1 is ENHRY and CDR2 is SYGVKD.